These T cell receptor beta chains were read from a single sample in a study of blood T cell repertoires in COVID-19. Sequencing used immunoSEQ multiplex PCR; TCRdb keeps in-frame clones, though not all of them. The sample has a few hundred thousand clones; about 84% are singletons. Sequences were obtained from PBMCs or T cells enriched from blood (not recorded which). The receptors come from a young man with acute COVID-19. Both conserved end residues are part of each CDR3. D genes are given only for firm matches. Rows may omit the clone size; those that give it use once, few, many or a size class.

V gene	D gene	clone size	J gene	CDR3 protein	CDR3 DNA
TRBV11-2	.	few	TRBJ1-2	CASSFPGGYTF	TGTGCCAGCAGCTTCCCAGGTGGCTACACCTTC
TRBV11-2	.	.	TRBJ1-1	CASSLVAGFNTEAFF	TGTGCCAGCAGCTTAGTCGCGGGATTCAACACTGAAGCTTTCTTT
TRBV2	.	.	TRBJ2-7	CASSAVPPGEQYF	TGTGCCAGCAGTGCTGTTCCACCGGGCGAGCAGTACTTC
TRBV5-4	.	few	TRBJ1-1	CASSLVGVGLNTEAFF	TGTGCCAGCAGCTTGGTAGGGGTGGGGCTGAACACTGAAGCTTTCTTT
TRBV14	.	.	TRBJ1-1	CASSPLGSEVNTEAFF	TGTGCCAGCAGCCCTCTCGGGTCAGAAGTTAACACTGAAGCTTTCTTT
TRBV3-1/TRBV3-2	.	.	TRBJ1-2	CASSPNRVGGYTF	TGTGCCAGCAGCCCTAACAGGGTCGGTGGCTACACCTTC
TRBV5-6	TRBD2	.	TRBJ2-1	CASSLRGLAHLEQFF	TGTGCCAGCAGCTTGAGGGGACTAGCCCACCTTGAGCAGTTCTTC
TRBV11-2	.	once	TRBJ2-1	CASSLIGGSYNEQFF	TGTGCCAGCAGCTTAATCGGAGGCTCCTACAATGAGCAGTTCTTC
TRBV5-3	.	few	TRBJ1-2	CARSLDNNYGYTF	TGTGCCAGAAGCTTGGACAATAACTATGGCTACACCTTC
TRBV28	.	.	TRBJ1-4	CASSPLPLAEKLFF	TGTGCCAGCAGCCCACTCCCTCTAGCCGAAAAACTGTTTTTT
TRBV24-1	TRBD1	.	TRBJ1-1	CATRQGANTEAFF	TGTGCCACCCGACAGGGGGCGAACACTGAAGCTTTCTTT
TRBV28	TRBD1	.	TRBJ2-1	CASSLQGSSYNEQFF	TGTGCCAGCAGCCTACAGGGGTCTTCTTACAATGAGCAGTTCTTC
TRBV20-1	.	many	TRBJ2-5	CSGENQETQYF	TGCAGTGGAGAGAACCAAGAGACCCAGTACTTC
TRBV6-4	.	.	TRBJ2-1	CASSDLPASSYNEQFF	TGTGCCAGCAGTGATCTGCCAGCTAGCTCCTACAATGAGCAGTTCTTC
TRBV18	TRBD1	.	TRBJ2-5	CASSPPGQGETQYF	TGTGCCAGCTCACCACCGGGACAGGGAGAGACCCAGTACTTC
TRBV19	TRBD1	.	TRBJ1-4	CASSGQGAANEKLFF	TGTGCCAGTAGTGGACAGGGGGCTGCTAATGAAAAACTGTTTTTT
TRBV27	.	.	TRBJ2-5	CASSLGQLPTETQYF	TGTGCCAGCAGTTTAGGACAGCTCCCTACAGAGACCCAGTACTTC
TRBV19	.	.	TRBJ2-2	CASSIGTGRGPTGELFF	TGTGCCAGTAGTATAGGAACAGGGCGGGGGCCCACCGGGGAGCTGTTTTTT
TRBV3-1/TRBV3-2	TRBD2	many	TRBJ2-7	CASSQDSQRGVLYF	TGTGCCAGCAGCCAAGATTCCCAGCGGGGAGTATTGTACTTC
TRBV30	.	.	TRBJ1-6	CAWMGATYNSPLHF	TGTGCCTGGATGGGGGCTACCTATAATTCACCCCTCCACTTT
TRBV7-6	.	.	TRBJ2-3	CASSLTITDTQYF	TGTGCCAGCAGCTTAACTATCACAGATACGCAGTATTTT
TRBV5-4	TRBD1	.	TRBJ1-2	CASSLVGQGVGYTF	TGTGCCAGCAGCTTGGTAGGACAGGGTGTTGGCTACACCTTC
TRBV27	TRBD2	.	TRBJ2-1	CASSLVGTGGEQFF	TGTGCCAGCAGTTTAGTGGGGACGGGGGGAGAGCAGTTCTTC
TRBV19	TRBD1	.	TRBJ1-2	CASSIPPRGLGGYTF	TGTGCCAGTAGTATACCCCCCAGGGGGCTTGGTGGCTACACCTTC
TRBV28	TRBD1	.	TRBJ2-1	CASSFVGQGHEGQFF	TGTGCCAGCAGTTTCGTCGGACAGGGGCATGAGGGGCAGTTCTTC
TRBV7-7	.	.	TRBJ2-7	CASSSDLGEQYF	TGTGCCAGCAGCTCCGACTTGGGCGAGCAGTACTTC
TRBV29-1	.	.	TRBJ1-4	CSVDTTNEKLFF	TGCAGCGTGGACACAACTAATGAAAAACTGTTTTTT
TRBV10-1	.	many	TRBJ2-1	CASSDPGNEQFF	TGCGCCAGCAGTGACCCGGGGAATGAGCAGTTCTTC
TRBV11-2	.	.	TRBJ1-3	CASSKDGRSGNTIYF	TGTGCCAGCAGCAAAGATGGGCGCTCTGGAAACACCATATATTTT
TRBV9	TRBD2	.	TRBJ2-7	CASSPGTSLYEQYF	TGTGCCAGCAGCCCCGGGACTAGCCTCTACGAGCAGTACTTC
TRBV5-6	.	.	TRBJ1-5	CASSGQGWNQPQHF	TGTGCCAGCAGCGGCCAGGGGTGGAATCAGCCCCAGCATTTT
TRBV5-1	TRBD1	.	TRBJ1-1	CASSDLTGETEAFF	TGCGCCAGCAGCGATCTGACAGGGGAGACTGAAGCTTTCTTT
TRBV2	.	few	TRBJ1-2	CASSGAYGYTF	TGTGCCAGCAGTGGGGCCTATGGCTACACCTTC
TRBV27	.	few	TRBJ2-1	CASSFLVSSYNEQFF	TGTGCCAGCAGTTTTTTGGTGAGCTCCTACAATGAGCAGTTCTTC
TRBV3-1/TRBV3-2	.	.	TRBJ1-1	CASNSGGAKNTEAFF	TGTGCCAGCAACTCTGGGGGGGCGAAGAACACTGAAGCTTTCTTT
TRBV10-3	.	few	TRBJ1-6	CAITPDSERNSPLHF	TGTGCCATCACCCCGGACAGTGAACGTAATTCACCCCTCCACTTT
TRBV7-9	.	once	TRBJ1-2	CASSFEGKGYGYTF	TGTGCCAGCAGCTTTGAGGGAAAAGGCTATGGCTACACCTTC
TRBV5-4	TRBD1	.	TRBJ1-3	CASREGTGANSGNTIYF	TGTGCCAGCCGAGAAGGGACAGGGGCCAACTCTGGAAACACCATATATTTT
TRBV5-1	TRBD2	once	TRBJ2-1	CASRRNSGGSYQFNEQFF	TGCGCCAGCAGACGCAATAGCGGGGGTTCATATCAGTTCAATGAGCAGTTCTTC
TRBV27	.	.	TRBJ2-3	CASSFRDSDTQYF	TGTGCCAGCAGTTTTCGGGATTCAGATACGCAGTATTTT
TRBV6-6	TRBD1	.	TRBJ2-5	CASSYSLPATGETQYF	TGTGCCAGCAGTTACTCTCTGCCGGCGACAGGGGAGACCCAGTACTTC
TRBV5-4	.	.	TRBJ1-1	CASSSMAGANTEAFF	TGTGCCAGCAGCTCCATGGCAGGCGCTAACACTGAAGCTTTCTTT
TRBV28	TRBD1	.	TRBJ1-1	CASSSLPGQGPHNTEAFF	TGTGCCAGCAGCTCCTTACCGGGACAGGGGCCGCACAACACTGAAGCTTTCTTT
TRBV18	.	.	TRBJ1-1	CASSPSAGVTEAFF	TGTGCCAGCTCTCCCTCAGCAGGGGTCACTGAAGCTTTCTTT
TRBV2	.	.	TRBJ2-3	CASSSAGSTDTQYF	TGTGCCAGCAGTTCGGCGGGGAGCACAGATACGCAGTATTTT
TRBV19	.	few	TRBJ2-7	CASSIDRGYKEYEQYF	TGTGCCAGTAGTATAGATCGAGGTTATAAGGAATACGAGCAGTACTTC
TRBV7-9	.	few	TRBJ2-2	CASSPLSGELFF	TGTGCCAGCAGCCCACTCTCCGGGGAGCTGTTTTTT
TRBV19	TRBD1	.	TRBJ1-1	CASIRTGWRNEAFF	TGTGCCAGTATTAGGACAGGGTGGCGTAATGAAGCTTTCTTT
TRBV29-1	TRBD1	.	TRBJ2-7	CSVEGQGASYEQYF	TGCAGCGTTGAAGGACAGGGGGCGTCCTACGAGCAGTACTTC
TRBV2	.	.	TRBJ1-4	CASRQIDPEKLFF	TGTGCCAGTCGACAGATCGACCCTGAAAAACTGTTTTTT
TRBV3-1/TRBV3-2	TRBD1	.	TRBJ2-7	CASSFRGSYEQYF	TGTGCCAGCAGCTTCAGGGGGTCCTACGAGCAGTACTTC
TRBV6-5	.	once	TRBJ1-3	CASSPGGGGNTIYF	TGTGCCAGCAGTCCGGGAGGGGGGGGAAACACCATATATTTT
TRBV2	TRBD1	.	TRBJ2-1	CASNVQGANNEQFF	TGTGCCAGCAACGTACAGGGGGCCAACAATGAGCAGTTCTTC
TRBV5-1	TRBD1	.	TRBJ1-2	CASSSGTGAYGYTF	TGCGCCAGCAGCTCAGGGACAGGGGCATATGGCTACACCTTC
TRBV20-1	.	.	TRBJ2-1	CSAGPRDEQFF	TGCAGTGCTGGACCGAGGGATGAGCAGTTCTTC
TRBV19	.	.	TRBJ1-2	CASSITGGGYGYTF	TGTGCCAGTAGTATCACGGGGGGCGGCTATGGCTACACCTTC
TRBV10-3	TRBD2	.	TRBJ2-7	CAISESWGGTYEQYF	TGTGCCATCAGTGAGTCGTGGGGGGGGACCTACGAGCAGTACTTC